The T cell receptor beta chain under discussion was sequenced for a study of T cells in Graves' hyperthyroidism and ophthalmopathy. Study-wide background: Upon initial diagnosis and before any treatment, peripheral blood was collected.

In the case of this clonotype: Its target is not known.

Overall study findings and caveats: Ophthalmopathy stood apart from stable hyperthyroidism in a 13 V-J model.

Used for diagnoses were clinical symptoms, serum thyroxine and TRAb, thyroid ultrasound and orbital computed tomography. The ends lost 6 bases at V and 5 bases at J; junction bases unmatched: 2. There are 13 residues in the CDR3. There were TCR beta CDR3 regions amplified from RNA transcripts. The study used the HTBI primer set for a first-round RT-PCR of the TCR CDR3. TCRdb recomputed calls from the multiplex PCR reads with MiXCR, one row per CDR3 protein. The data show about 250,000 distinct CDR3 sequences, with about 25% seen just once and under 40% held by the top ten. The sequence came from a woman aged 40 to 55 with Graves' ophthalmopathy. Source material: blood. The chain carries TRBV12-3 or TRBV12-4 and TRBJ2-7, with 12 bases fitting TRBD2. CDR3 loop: CASRASGRDEQYF. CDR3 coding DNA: TGTGCCAGCAGGGCTAGCGGGAGGGACGAGCAGTACTTC.